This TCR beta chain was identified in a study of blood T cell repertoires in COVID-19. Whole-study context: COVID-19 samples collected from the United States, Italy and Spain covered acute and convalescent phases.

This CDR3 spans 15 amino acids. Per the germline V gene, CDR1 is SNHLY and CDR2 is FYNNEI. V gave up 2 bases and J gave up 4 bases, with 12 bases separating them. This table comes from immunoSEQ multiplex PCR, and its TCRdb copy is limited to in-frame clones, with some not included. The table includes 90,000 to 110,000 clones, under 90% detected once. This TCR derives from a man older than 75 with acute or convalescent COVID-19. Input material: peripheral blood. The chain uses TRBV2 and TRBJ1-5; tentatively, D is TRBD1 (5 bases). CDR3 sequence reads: CASSELGRANQPQHF. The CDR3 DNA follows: TGTGCCAGCAGTGAACTTGGCAGGGCTAATCAGCCCCAGCATTTT.